This is a list of T cell receptor beta chains from one sample in a study of cytomegalovirus exposure and HLA in healthy donors. Libraries were prepared by immunoSEQ multiplex PCR; TCRdb keeps only in-frame clonotypes and omits some of them. The sample consists of about 150,000 clones, 70% to 80% of them appearing once. The sequencing input was PBMCs. The receptors come from a man aged 35 to 55 in good health and CMV-seronegative. Each CDR3 is given with its conserved first and last residue. A D gene is named only where the DNA matches it firmly. The listing skips clone size in some rows; elsewhere it reads once, few, many or a size class.

D gene	V gene	clone size	J gene	CDR3 DNA	CDR3 protein
TRBD2	TRBV28	few	TRBJ2-2	TGTGCCAGCAGTTTGGGGGGGCCTCGTCTAGCGGGGTCCGTGGGTACCGGGGAGCTGTTTTTT	CASSLGGPRLAGSVGTGELFF
TRBD1	TRBV2	once	TRBJ2-7	TGTGCCAGCAGTGAGGACAGGGGAGCCTACGAGCAGTACTTC	CASSEDRGAYEQYF
TRBD2	TRBV7-2	-	TRBJ2-1	TGTGCCAGCAGCCCCGTGGGGGGGGGTGACTACAATGAGCAGTTCTTC	CASSPVGGGDYNEQFF
TRBD1	TRBV5-1	once	TRBJ2-5	TGCGCCAGCAGCTCAGGGACAGGGACCTTGGAGCAGTACTTC	CASSSGTGTLEQYF
-	TRBV10-3	-	TRBJ2-1	TGTGCCATCAGACCCGAGGCTAGCGAGGGATACAATGAGCAGTTCTTC	CAIRPEASEGYNEQFF
-	TRBV5-3	-	TRBJ1-1	TGTGCCAGAAGTAAAGGTTGGGTGGGGCGAAAGAACACTGAAGCTTTCTTT	CARSKGWVGRKNTEAFF
-	TRBV11-2	-	TRBJ1-2	TGTGCCAGCAGCTCGGGACTACACTATGGCTACACCTTC	CASSSGLHYGYTF
-	TRBV5-4	-	TRBJ2-7	TGTGCCAGCAGTCCCGCGGGTAACGAGCAGTACTTC	CASSPAGNEQYF
-	TRBV7-2	-	TRBJ2-6	TGTGCCAGCAGCTTAGCCAGGACTGGGGCCAACGTCCTGACTTTC	CASSLARTGANVLTF
-	TRBV4-2	few	TRBJ2-6	TGTGCCAGCAGCCAAGATGGGGGCTCTGGGGCCAACGGCCTGACTTTC	CASSQDGGSGANGLTF
TRBD1	TRBV7-2	-	TRBJ1-5	TGTGCCAGCAGCTTAGCCGGCAGGGGGGGCAATCAGCCCCAGCATTTT	CASSLAGRGGNQPQHF
-	TRBV7-9	-	TRBJ1-5	TGTGCCAGCAGCTTGCCGGGTTTCAATCAGCCCCAGCATTTT	CASSLPGFNQPQHF
-	TRBV4-1	-	TRBJ2-7	TGCGCCAGCAGCAAGGACGGGATCTACGAGCAGTACTTC	CASSKDGIYEQYF
TRBD1	TRBV4-2	once	TRBJ1-2	TGTGCCAGCAGTCGATCTCCGGGACAGGGGCGAACAAACTATGGCTACACCTTC	CASSRSPGQGRTNYGYTF
-	TRBV5-6	few	TRBJ2-2	TGTGCCAGCAGCCTTAGCGGGAACACCGGGGAGCTGTTTTTT	CASSLSGNTGELFF
-	TRBV6-6	-	TRBJ2-5	TGTGCCAGCAGACTAACCGGGGGTCAGCCCCAAGAGACCCAGTACTTC	CASRLTGGQPQETQYF
TRBD1	TRBV28	once	TRBJ2-7	TGTGCCAGCACCACGGGACAGGGTTCAAGGGAGCAGTACTTC	CASTTGQGSREQYF
TRBD2	TRBV10-1	-	TRBJ2-3	TGCGCCAGCACCCCGCCGGGGGGGTCCACAGATACGCAGTATTTT	CASTPPGGSTDTQYF
TRBD1	TRBV19	-	TRBJ1-5	TGTGCCAGTAGCAGGGGGTCCAATCAGCCCCAGCATTTT	CASSRGSNQPQHF
TRBD1	TRBV28	-	TRBJ2-3	TGTGCCATCCACCCGGGACAGGGCACCGATACGCAGTATTTT	CAIHPGQGTDTQYF
-	TRBV6-5	-	TRBJ2-3	TGTGCCAGCAGTTACGGAGAGGGCACAGATACGCAGTATTTT	CASSYGEGTDTQYF
-	TRBV7-9	-	TRBJ1-4	TGTGCCAGCAGCCCCACGGGGGGTGGAGAAAAACTGTTTTTT	CASSPTGGGEKLFF
-	TRBV6-1	few	TRBJ1-2	TGTGCCAGCAGTGAACTGCGGGGGACCCAACGCTATGGCTACACCTTC	CASSELRGTQRYGYTF
-	TRBV9	-	TRBJ1-5	TGTGCCAGCAGCGTAGGGGGGGGACAAGGTATTCAGCCCCAGCATTTT	CASSVGGGQGIQPQHF
-	TRBV7-3	-	TRBJ1-1	TGTGCCAGCAGCTGGACAGTGAACACTGAAGCTTTCTTT	CASSWTVNTEAFF
TRBD2	TRBV7-2	-	TRBJ2-3	TGTGCCAGCAGCTCTTTGGGACTAGCGTCTGGGATGGTAGATACGCAGTATTTT	CASSSLGLASGMVDTQYF
TRBD2	TRBV7-2	-	TRBJ2-7	TGTGCCAGCAGCTTTCGGTCAACGGGACTAGCGGGCTGCGAGCAGTACTTC	CASSFRSTGLAGCEQYF